The text below deals with one T cell receptor beta chain. The data belong to a study of blood T cell repertoires in COVID-19. Background on the study: Sample material is recorded as cDNA or gDNA derived from T cells, B-cell-depleted T cells, or PBMCs.

The authors' processing: By means of reference gene primer amplification, nucleated cell counts were estimated. The assay was immunoSEQ multiplex PCR, and TCRdb's table has in-frame clones only and misses some. For V, J and clone size, that table is used; D and trimming come from the DNA. The repertoire has a few hundred thousand clones, 88% of them found once; the top ten carry 0.75% to 1%. The age range of participants was 18 to 89 years, with residence in around 22 US areas. Sequencing was done on a sample of PBMCs or T cells enriched from blood (not recorded which). The clonotype was recovered from a woman in her 30s who had recovered from COVID-19.

DNA of the CDR3: TGTGCCAGCAGATACGCGGTTCGCGACACTGAAGCTTTCTTT. Protein sequence: CASRYAVRDTEAFF. V and J are TRBV27 and TRBJ1-1, with D unresolved. The V and J ends lost 6 bases and 3 bases respectively, with 14 bases between them. Germline CDR1 MNHEY, CDR2 SMNVEV (reference sequence). The length of the CDR3 is 14 residues.